This TCR beta chain was found in a study of T cell responses to AZD1222 COVID-19 vaccine. Germline V gene data show CDR1 as KGHSH and CDR2 as LQKENI. The CDR3 length is 14 residues. Trimming took 6 bases from V and 8 from J, leaving 14 bases between them. Sequenced by immunoSEQ multiplex PCR; TCRdb stores in-frame clones only, minus some. The profile shows about 170,000 clones, more than 90% of them singletons. This TCR was sampled from an adult in good health. The V gene is TRBV18, the J gene TRBJ1-6; TRBD1 might be the D (6 bases). The sample here was peripheral blood, taken on day 0 of AZD1222 vaccination. CDR3 nucleotide sequence: TGTGCCAGCTCGGAGGACAGTCGTCATTCACCCCTCCACTTT. It encodes CASSEDSRHSPLHF.